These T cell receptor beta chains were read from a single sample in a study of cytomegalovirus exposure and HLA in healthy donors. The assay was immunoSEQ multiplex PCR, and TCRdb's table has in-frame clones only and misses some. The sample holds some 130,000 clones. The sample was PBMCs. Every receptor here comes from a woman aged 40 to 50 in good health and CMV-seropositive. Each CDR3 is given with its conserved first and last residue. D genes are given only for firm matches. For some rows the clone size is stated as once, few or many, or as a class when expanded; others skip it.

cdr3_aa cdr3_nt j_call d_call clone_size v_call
CSVMRTTGELFF TGCAGCGTTATGAGAACCACCGGGGAGCTGTTTTTT TRBJ2-2 . . TRBV29-1
CASSEPESQYF TGTGCCAGCAGTGAGCCTGAGTCCCAGTACTTC TRBJ2-5 . . TRBV6-1
CATTSGHTAGGPYQETQYF TGTGCCACGACGTCGGGGCATACAGCGGGAGGACCCTACCAAGAGACCCAGTACTTC TRBJ2-5 TRBD2 . TRBV15
CASSLSGDYLQETQYF TGTGCCAGCAGTTTATCGGGGGACTACCTACAAGAGACCCAGTACTTC TRBJ2-5 TRBD2 . TRBV28
CASRGRPGQGGDEKLFF TGTGCCAGCAGGGGAAGGCCGGGACAGGGGGGGGACGAAAAACTGTTTTTT TRBJ1-4 TRBD1 . TRBV11-2
CASSSPGQGTQQYF TGTGCCAGCAGCTCTCCGGGACAGGGCACCCAGCAGTACTTC TRBJ2-7 TRBD1 . TRBV7-8
CASGGTGGDEQYF TGTGCCAGCGGGGGGACAGGGGGCGACGAGCAGTACTTC TRBJ2-7 TRBD1 . TRBV6-5
CASSAPQTEAFF TGTGCCAGCAGCGCCCCCCAGACTGAAGCTTTCTTT TRBJ1-1 . . TRBV7-9
CASSQDEWTGELFF TGTGCCAGCAGCCAAGATGAGTGGACCGGGGAGCTGTTTTTT TRBJ2-2 . . TRBV14
CASSPGAGGWYEQYF TGTGCCAGCTCACCAGGGGCAGGGGGCTGGTACGAGCAGTACTTC TRBJ2-7 TRBD1 . TRBV18
CASSGNRGGFSTDTQYF TGTGCCAGCAGCGGTAACAGGGGGGGGTTTAGCACAGATACGCAGTATTTT TRBJ2-3 . . TRBV5-6
CASSLAGGNTEAFF TGTGCCAGCAGCTTAGCAGGGGGCAACACTGAAGCTTTCTTT TRBJ1-1 TRBD1 . TRBV7-8
CASSLGPGGTNEKLFF TGTGCCAGCAGCTTAGGGCCGGGGGGGACTAATGAAAAACTGTTTTTT TRBJ1-4 . . TRBV7-7
CASSMTSGSYEQYF TGTGCCAGTAGTATGACTAGCGGGAGCTACGAGCAGTACTTC TRBJ2-7 TRBD2 . TRBV19
CATSRDLRGQGLGDTGELFF TGTGCCACCAGCAGAGATCTTCGGGGACAGGGGTTAGGTGACACCGGGGAGCTGTTTTTT TRBJ2-2 TRBD1 . TRBV15
CASSPPGLAGFRNEQFF TGTGCCAGCTCACCGCCGGGACTAGCGGGATTCCGGAATGAGCAGTTCTTC TRBJ2-1 TRBD2 . TRBV18
CASKRTSGSVYEQYF TGTGCCAGTAAAAGGACTAGCGGGAGCGTCTACGAGCAGTACTTC TRBJ2-7 TRBD2 . TRBV19
CASSQRPGGETGNTIYF TGCGCCAGCAGCCAACGCCCAGGGGGCGAAACTGGAAACACCATATATTTT TRBJ1-3 TRBD1 . TRBV4-3
CASSSSGRVNEQFF TGCGCCAGCAGCTCTAGCGGGAGGGTGAATGAGCAGTTCTTC TRBJ2-1 TRBD2 . TRBV10-1
CASKLTGFTDTQYF TGTGCCAGCAAGCTGACAGGGTTCACAGATACGCAGTATTTT TRBJ2-3 TRBD1 . TRBV6-1
CATRQQGYRNTIYF TGTGCCACCAGACAACAGGGATATAGAAACACCATATATTTT TRBJ1-3 . . TRBV15
CASSDSLAGEQFF TGTGCCAGCAGTGACTCACTAGCGGGTGAGCAGTTCTTC TRBJ2-1 TRBD2 medium-sized TRBV6-4
CASSQDGTSYNEQFF TGCGCCAGCAGCCAAGATGGTACTTCCTACAATGAGCAGTTCTTC TRBJ2-1 . . TRBV4-3
CASSSRTKVASYEQYF TGTGCCAGCAGCTCCAGGACTAAGGTCGCTTCCTACGAGCAGTACTTC TRBJ2-7 . . TRBV5-4
CASKGVAGGEAFF TGTGCCAGTAAAGGGGTCGCGGGGGGTGAAGCTTTCTTT TRBJ1-1 . . TRBV19
CASSFGTGGHLNTEAFF TGTGCCAGCAGCTTTGGGACAGGGGGTCATTTGAACACTGAAGCTTTCTTT TRBJ1-1 TRBD1 . TRBV5-5
CASSRPGQRFAEAFF TGTGCCAGCAGTCGCCCGGGACAGCGGTTCGCCGAAGCTTTCTTT TRBJ1-1 TRBD1 . TRBV28
CASTLGRGTQPQHF TGTGCCAGTACCCTGGGGAGAGGAACGCAGCCCCAGCATTTT TRBJ1-5 . . TRBV19
CASSIVAQGVPQHF TGTGCCAGTAGTATAGTCGCACAGGGGGTGCCCCAGCATTTT TRBJ1-5 TRBD1 . TRBV19
CASSLLAGGDEQYF TGTGCCAGCAGCTTGCTAGCGGGGGGCGACGAGCAGTACTTC TRBJ2-7 TRBD2 . TRBV5-4
CASTHEPEDGYTF TGTGCCAGCACCCACGAGCCAGAGGATGGCTACACCTTC TRBJ1-2 . . TRBV7-9
CASSLQGHYEQYF TGTGCCAGCAGTTTACAGGGACACTACGAGCAGTACTTC TRBJ2-7 . . TRBV28
CASSDWDRGNTGELFF TGCGCCAGCAGCGATTGGGACAGGGGGAACACCGGGGAGCTGTTTTTT TRBJ2-2 TRBD1 . TRBV5-1
CAISESGGQGLSYEQYF TGTGCCATCAGTGAGTCCGGGGGACAGGGGTTGTCCTACGAGCAGTACTTC TRBJ2-7 TRBD1 . TRBV10-3